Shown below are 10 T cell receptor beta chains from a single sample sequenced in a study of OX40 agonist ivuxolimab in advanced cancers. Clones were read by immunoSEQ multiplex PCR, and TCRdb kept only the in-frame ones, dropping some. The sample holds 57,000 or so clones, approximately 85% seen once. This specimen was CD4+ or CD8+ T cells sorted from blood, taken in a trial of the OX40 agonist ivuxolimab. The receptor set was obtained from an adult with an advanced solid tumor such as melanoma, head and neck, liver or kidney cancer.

CDR3 region: CAWSVHGYGYTF. The CDR3 nucleotides read TGTGCCTGGAGTGTACATGGCTATGGCTACACCTTC. V and J are TRBV30 and TRBJ1-2; unclear D gene. Trimming removed 0 bases from V and 4 bases from J, with 6 bases in between. The CDR3 totals 12 residues. Germline lookup yields CDR1 GTSNPN and CDR2 SVGIG (reference sequence).

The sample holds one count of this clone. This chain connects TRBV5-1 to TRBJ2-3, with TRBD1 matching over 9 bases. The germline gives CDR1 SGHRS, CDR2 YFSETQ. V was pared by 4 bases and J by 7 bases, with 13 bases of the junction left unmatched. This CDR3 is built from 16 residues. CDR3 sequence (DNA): TGCGCCAGCAGCGCCGCGCGGGACAGGGTTATGAATACGCAGTATTTT. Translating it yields CASSAARDRVMNTQYF.

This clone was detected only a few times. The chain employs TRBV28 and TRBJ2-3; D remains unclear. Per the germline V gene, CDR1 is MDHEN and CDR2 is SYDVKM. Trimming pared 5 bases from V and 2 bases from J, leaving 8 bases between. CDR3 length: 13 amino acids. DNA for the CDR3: TGTGCCAGCAGTGTGGACGACACAGATACGCAGTATTTT. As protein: CASSVDDTDTQYF.

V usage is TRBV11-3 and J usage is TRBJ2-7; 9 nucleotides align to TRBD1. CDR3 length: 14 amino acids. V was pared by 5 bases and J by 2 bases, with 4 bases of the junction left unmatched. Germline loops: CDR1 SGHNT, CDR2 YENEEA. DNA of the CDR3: TGTGCCAGCAGCAGGGGACAGGGTACCTACGAGCAGTACTTC. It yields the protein CASSRGQGTYEQYF. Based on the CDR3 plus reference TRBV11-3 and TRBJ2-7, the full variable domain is EAGVVQSPRYKIIEKKQPVAFWCNPISGHNTLYWYLQNLGQGPELLIRYENEEAVDDSQLPKDRFSAERLKGVDSTLKIQPAELGDSAVYLCASSRGQGTYEQYFGPGTRLTVT.

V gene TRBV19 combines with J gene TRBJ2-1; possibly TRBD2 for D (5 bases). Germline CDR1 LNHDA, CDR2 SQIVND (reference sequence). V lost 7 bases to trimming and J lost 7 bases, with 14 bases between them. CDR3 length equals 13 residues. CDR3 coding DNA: TGTGCCAGTACAACTAGGGAAGGGAATGAGCAGTTCTTC. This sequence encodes CASTTREGNEQFF.

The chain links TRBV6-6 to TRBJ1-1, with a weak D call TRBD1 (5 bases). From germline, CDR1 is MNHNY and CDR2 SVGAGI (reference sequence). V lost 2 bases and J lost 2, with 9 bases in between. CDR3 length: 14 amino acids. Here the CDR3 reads CASSYQGVNTEAFF. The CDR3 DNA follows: TGTGCCAGCAGTTACCAGGGTGTAAACACTGAAGCTTTCTTT.

DNA of the CDR3: TGTGCCAGCAGCTTGGAGGGAGCGCAGTTCTTC. This codes for CASSLEGAQFF. J is TRBJ2-1 and V is TRBV7-2, with D perhaps TRBD2 (6 bases). Germline V gene sequence: CDR1 SGHTA, CDR2 FQGNSA. This CDR3 region has 11 residues. V dropped 3 bases and J dropped 12 bases, with 9 bases sitting between them.

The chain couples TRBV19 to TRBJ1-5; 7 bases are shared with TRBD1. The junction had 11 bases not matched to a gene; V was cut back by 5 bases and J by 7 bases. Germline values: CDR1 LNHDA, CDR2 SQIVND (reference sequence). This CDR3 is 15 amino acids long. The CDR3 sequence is CASSPTGASGQPQHF. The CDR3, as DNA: TGTGCCAGTAGTCCTACAGGGGCCTCGGGGCAGCCCCAGCATTTT.

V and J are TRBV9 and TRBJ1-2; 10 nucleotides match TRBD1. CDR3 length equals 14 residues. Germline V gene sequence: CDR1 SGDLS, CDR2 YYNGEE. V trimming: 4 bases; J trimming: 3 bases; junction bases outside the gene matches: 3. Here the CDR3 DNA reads TGTGCCAGCAGCCGGGACAGGGGCCACTATGGCTACACCTTC. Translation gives CASSRDRGHYGYTF.

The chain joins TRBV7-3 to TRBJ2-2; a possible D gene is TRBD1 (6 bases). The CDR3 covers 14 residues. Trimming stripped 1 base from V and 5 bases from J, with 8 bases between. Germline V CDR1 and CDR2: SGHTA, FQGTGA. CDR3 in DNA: TGTGCCAGCAGCTTAAATCAGGGGACCGGGGAGCTGTTTTTT. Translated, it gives CASSLNQGTGELFF. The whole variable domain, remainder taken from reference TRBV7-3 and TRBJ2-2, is GAGVSQTPSNKVTEKGKYVELRCDPISGHTALYWYRQSLGQGPEFLIYFQGTGAADDSGLPNDRFFAVRPEGSVSTLKIQRTERGDSAVYLCASSLNQGTGELFFGEGSRLTVL.